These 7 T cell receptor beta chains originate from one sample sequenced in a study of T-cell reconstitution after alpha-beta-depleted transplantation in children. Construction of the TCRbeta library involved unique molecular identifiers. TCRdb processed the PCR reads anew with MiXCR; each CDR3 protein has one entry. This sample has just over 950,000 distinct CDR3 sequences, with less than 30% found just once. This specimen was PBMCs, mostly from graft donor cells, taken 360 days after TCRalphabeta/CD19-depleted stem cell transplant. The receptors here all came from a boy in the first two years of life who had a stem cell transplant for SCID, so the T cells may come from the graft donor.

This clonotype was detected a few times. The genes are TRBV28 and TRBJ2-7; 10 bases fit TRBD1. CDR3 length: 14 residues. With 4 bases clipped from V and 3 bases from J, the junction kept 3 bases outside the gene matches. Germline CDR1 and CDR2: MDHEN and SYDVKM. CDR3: CASSSGTGVYEQYF. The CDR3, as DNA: TGTGCCAGCAGTTCCGGGACAGGGGTCTACGAGCAGTACTTC.

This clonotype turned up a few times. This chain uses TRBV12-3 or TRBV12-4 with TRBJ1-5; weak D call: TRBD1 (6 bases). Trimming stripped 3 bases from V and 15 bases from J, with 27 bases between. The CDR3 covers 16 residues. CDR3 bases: TGTGCCAGCAGTTTTCTCCCGGGTTCCCGTGGTGGGGGGCTGCATTTT. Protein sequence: CASSFLPGSRGGGLHF.

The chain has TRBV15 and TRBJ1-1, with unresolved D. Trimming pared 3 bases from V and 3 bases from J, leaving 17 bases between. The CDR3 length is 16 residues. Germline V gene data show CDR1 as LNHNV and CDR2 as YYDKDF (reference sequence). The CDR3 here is CATSRDRDQTDTEAFF. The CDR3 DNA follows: TGTGCCACCAGCAGGGACCGCGACCAGACGGACACTGAAGCTTTCTTT.

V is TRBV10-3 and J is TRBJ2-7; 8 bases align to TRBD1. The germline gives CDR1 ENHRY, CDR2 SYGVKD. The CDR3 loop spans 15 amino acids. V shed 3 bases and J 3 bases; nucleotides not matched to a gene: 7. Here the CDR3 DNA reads TGTGCCATCAGTGACCGCGGACAGGGTAGCTACGAGCAGTACTTC. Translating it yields CAISDRGQGSYEQYF.

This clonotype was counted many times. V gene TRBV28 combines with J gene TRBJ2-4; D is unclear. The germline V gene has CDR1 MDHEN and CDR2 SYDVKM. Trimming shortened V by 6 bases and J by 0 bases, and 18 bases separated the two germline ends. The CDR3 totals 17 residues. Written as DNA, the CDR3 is TGTGCCAGCAGGTCCGCCGGCGTGCTTCTAGCCAAAAACATTCAGTACTTC. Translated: CASRSAGVLLAKNIQYF.

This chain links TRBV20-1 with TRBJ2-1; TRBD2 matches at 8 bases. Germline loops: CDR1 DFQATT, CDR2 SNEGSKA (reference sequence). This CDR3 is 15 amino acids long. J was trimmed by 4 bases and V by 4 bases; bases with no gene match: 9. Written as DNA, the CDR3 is TGCAGTGCTAAGGTCTGGGAGCGGGGGTACAATGAGCAGTTCTTC. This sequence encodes CSAKVWERGYNEQFF.

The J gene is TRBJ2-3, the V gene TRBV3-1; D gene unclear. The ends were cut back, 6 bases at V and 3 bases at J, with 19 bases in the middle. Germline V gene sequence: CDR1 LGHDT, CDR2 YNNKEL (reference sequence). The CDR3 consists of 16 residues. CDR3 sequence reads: CASSHGSSRATDTQYF. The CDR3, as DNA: TGTGCCAGCAGTCACGGGTCCTCAAGGGCGACAGATACGCAGTATTTT.